A few counts support the clone carrying this TCR beta chain. Per the authors' pipeline: Reference gene primer amplification gave estimated nucleated cell counts. Sequencing used immunoSEQ multiplex PCR; TCRdb keeps in-frame clones, though not all of them. V and J calls and clone size are given by that table; D and trimming were obtained from the DNA. The sample carries around 180,000 clones, approximately 79% recorded once. The sample originates from a study of blood T cell repertoires in COVID-19. Study overall: COVID-19 samples collected from the United States, Italy and Spain covered acute and convalescent phases. PBMCs, B-cell-depleted T cells, or T cells were the source of the cDNA or gDNA that made up the material.

Germline loops: CDR1 SGHKS, CDR2 YYEKEE (reference sequence). With V trimmed by 3 bases and J by 1 base, 1 base remained unmatched. There are 14 residues in the CDR3. This clonotype was obtained from a man aged 55 to 70 with active or convalescent COVID-19. The specimen was peripheral blood. The V call is TRBV5-5, the J call TRBJ2-3; TRBD1 aligns across 8 bases. The CDR3 is CASSWGQGTDTQYF. As DNA, the CDR3 is TGTGCCAGCAGCTGGGGACAGGGCACAGATACGCAGTATTTT.